Sequencing of this T cell receptor beta chain was carried out in a study of regulatory T cells in long-lasting Graves disease. Building of the TCR beta libraries involved iRepertoire HTBI primers and Arm-PCR of CDR3 regions. TCRdb re-called the multiplex PCR reads through MiXCR, storing one row per CDR3 protein. The sample comprises some 220,000 distinct CDR3 sequences, less than 20% of which are singletons, and 12% rests with the top ten. The time point is: newly diagnosed GD, antithyroid drugs for less than 3 months. PBMC RNA served as the TCR library source. The CDR3 extends over 12 amino acids. The germline V and J ends were trimmed by 11 bases and 4 bases, with 15 bases remaining between them. CDR1 and CDR2 (germline): MNHNS, SASEGT. The same sample was also used in a study of T cells in Graves' hyperthyroidism and ophthalmopathy.

The material was peripheral blood mononuclear cells (PBMCs), obtained at new diagnosis, from a patient treated with antithyroid drugs. V is TRBV6-1 and J is TRBJ2-7; D may correspond to TRBD1 or TRBD2 (5 bases each). The sequence derives from a woman in her twenties or thirties with Graves disease. The CDR3 loop reads CAGRDGSYEQYF. CDR3 sequence (DNA): TGTGCCGGCCGGGACGGGTCTTACGAGCAGTACTTC.